This T cell receptor beta chain came from a study of early T cells in non-severe SARS-CoV-2 infection. The library protocol tagged individual cDNA molecules with unique molecular identifiers. TCRdb ran MiXCR on the 5' RACE reads and lists one entry per CDR3 protein. The sample lists 45,000 or so distinct CDR3 sequences; under 4.5% were seen once. This clonotype was picked up a small number of times. Germline V lookup: CDR1 MNHEY, CDR2 SVGEGT. V was clipped by 4 bases and J by 6 bases; unmatched bases: 12. This CDR3 is built from 17 residues. The source material was whole blood. This sequence originates from an adult who was a healthcare worker with PCR-confirmed SARS-CoV-2 infection or an uninfected control (not recorded which). J is TRBJ2-7 and V is TRBV6-2 or TRBV6-3; 13 bases are a match to TRBD2. The CDR3 nucleotides read TGTGCCAGCAGTTTTTTGCCCGGGACTAGCGGGGCATTCGAGCAGTACTTC. It is translated as CASSFLPGTSGAFEQYF.